In this sample, the clone carrying this T cell receptor beta chain turned up many times. Antigen unknown. The data were taken from a study of T cells in Graves' hyperthyroidism and ophthalmopathy. Study conclusions and caveats: Expanded thyroid clonotypes (above 0.001) were mostly also found in blood.

Trimming took off 4 bases at V and 3 bases at J, with 10 bases between the two ends. This CDR3 contains 13 residues. CDR1 and CDR2 (germline): SGHRS, YFSETQ. Amplification of TCR beta CDR3 regions was performed using RNA transcripts as template. A first-round RT-PCR of the TCR CDR3 used the HTBI primer set. Each CDR3 protein is one row after TCRdb ran MiXCR on the multiplex PCR reads. The table includes more than 450,000 distinct CDR3 sequences, approximately 15% detected once. This rearrangement joins TRBV5-1 to TRBJ1-1, with unresolved D. The source is a woman aged 40 to 55 with Graves' hyperthyroidism. The specimen sequenced was blood. CDR3: CASSLLIDTEAFF. The CDR3 DNA follows: TGCGCCAGCAGCCTCTTAATTGACACTGAAGCTTTCTTT.